These 2 T cell receptor beta chains came from one sample sequenced in a study of metastatic and nonmetastatic thyroid tumors. None of the patients had undergone any treatment ahead of thyroid surgery. Using MiXCR, TCRdb reanalyzed the PCR reads. The table records some 15,000 clones, around 20% of them present only once. Sequencing was carried out using tumor tissue. The source of these receptors is a female donor with papillary thyroid cancer or a benign thyroid nodule (not recorded which). Some clones in this sample may be carry-over from other donors' samples.

In this sample, this clone turned up a few times. The chain uses TRBV18 and TRBJ1-5; TRBD1 matches 8 bases. CDR1 is KGHSH and CDR2 is LQKENI in the germline V gene. The ends lost 4 bases at V and 4 bases at J; junction bases unmatched: 3. The CDR3 sequence is 14 residues long. CDR3 coding DNA: TGTGCCAGCTCACTTAACAGGGGGAATCAGCCCCAGCATTTT. Its protein is CASSLNRGNQPQHF. Full variable domain (missing parts from reference TRBV18 and TRBJ1-5): NAGVMQNPRHLVRRRGQEARLRCSPMKGHSHVYWYRQLPEEGLKFMVYLQKENIIDESGMPKERFSAEFPKEGPSILRIQQVVRGDSAAYFCASSLNRGNQPQHFGDGTRLSIL.

Comments on this clone: One junction end does not reproduce the germline sequence, and a read error may be involved. The V and J genes are TRBV5-1 and TRBJ1-1; D unresolved. Germline loops: CDR1 SGHRS, CDR2 YFSETQ. The CDR3 sequence is 14 residues long. The CDR3, as DNA: TGCGCCAGCAGCTTGGGCCAGCAAACCACTGAAGATTTCTTT. Encoded protein: CASSLGQQTTEDFF. Drawing the rest from reference TRBV5-1 and TRBJ1-1, the complete variable domain is KAGVTQTPRYLIKTRGQQVTLSCSPISGHRSVSWYQQTPGQGLQFLFEYFSETQRNKGNFPGRFSGRQFSNSRSEMNVSTLELGDSALYLCASSLGQQTTEDFFGQGTRLTVV.